The rows below give T cell receptor beta chains drawn from one sample of a study of T cell repertoires in cytomegalovirus infection. One entry per CDR3 protein results from TCRdb running MiXCR on the reads. The top ten clones hold approximately 12% of a sample with about 310,000 distinct CDR3 sequences, roughly a sixth of them seen once. The sequenced sample was PBMCs. The source is a human donor in good health (CMV status not recorded). Some clones in this sample may be carry-over from other donors' samples. Each CDR3 is given with its conserved first and last residue. A D gene is named only where the DNA matches it firmly. Part of the rows lack a size; the others show once, few, many or a class for expanded clones.

D: -; size: few; J: TRBJ1-1; V: TRBV6-5; DNA: TGTGCCAGCACCCGGGGGGGGAACACTGAAGCTTTCTTT; CDR3: CASTRGGNTEAFF
D: -; size: few; J: TRBJ2-7; V: TRBV27; DNA: TGTGCCAGCAGTTACGTGACTAGTGAGGAGCAGTACTTC; CDR3: CASSYVTSEEQYF
D: -; size: few; J: TRBJ1-5; V: TRBV4-1; DNA: TGCGCCAGCAGCCAAGAGGTTCCCGCCGTGTATAGCAATCAGCCCCAGCATTTT; CDR3: CASSQEVPAVYSNQPQHF
D: -; size: few; J: TRBJ1-2; V: TRBV9; DNA: TGTGCCAGCAGCCCGCCGGGGGACGGCTATGGCTACACCTTC; CDR3: CASSPPGDGYGYTF
D: -; size: -; J: TRBJ1-1; V: TRBV9; DNA: TGTGCCAGCAGCGTATCCACAAACACTGAAGCTTTCTTT; CDR3: CASSVSTNTEAFF
D: -; size: few; J: TRBJ1-2; V: TRBV5-6; DNA: TGTGCCAGCAGCTCCAGGGGTTTCGGCTATGGCTACACCTTC; CDR3: CASSSRGFGYGYTF
D: -; size: -; J: TRBJ2-3; V: TRBV9; DNA: TGTGCCAGCAGCGTTAGCGTTCAGGGCACAGATACGCAGTATTTT; CDR3: CASSVSVQGTDTQYF
D: TRBD1; size: -; J: TRBJ1-1; V: TRBV7-6; DNA: TGTGCCAGCAGCCGAATGGGACAGGGAACTGAAGCTTTCTTT; CDR3: CASSRMGQGTEAFF
D: -; size: many; J: TRBJ1-1; V: TRBV20-1; DNA: TGCAGTGCTAGGGGTATACAGGTTGAGGCTTTCTTT; CDR3: CSARGIQVEAFF
D: TRBD2; size: many; J: TRBJ2-5; V: TRBV28; DNA: TGTGCCAGCAGTTTTAGTGCTAGCGGGGGTGAGACCCAGTACTTC; CDR3: CASSFSASGGETQYF
D: -; size: many; J: TRBJ2-6; V: TRBV7-2; DNA: TGTGCCAGCAGCTTATGGGGGGCGCAAGGGGCCAACGTCCTGACTTTC; CDR3: CASSLWGAQGANVLTF
D: -; size: -; J: TRBJ2-1; V: TRBV9; DNA: TGTGCCAGCAGCGTAGGTGAGGGGAGAGCCTACAATGAGCAGTTCTTC; CDR3: CASSVGEGRAYNEQFF
D: TRBD1; size: many; J: TRBJ2-2; V: TRBV7-6; DNA: TGTGCCAGCAGCCTAGGACAGGGCGAGGTCGGGGAGCTGTTTTTT; CDR3: CASSLGQGEVGELFF
D: TRBD1; size: many; J: TRBJ2-7; V: TRBV20-1; DNA: TGCAGTGCTATAAGATCTCAGGGGGTCGAGCAGTACTTC; CDR3: CSAIRSQGVEQYF
D: -; size: -; J: TRBJ1-6; V: TRBV6-5; DNA: TGTGCCAGCAGTGAAGCCTGGGCAGGGTCACCCCTCCACTTT; CDR3: CASSEAWAGSPLHF
D: -; size: few; J: TRBJ1-5; V: TRBV28; DNA: TGTGCCAGCAGTTTCATAAGCAATCAGCCCCAGCATTTT; CDR3: CASSFISNQPQHF
D: -; size: -; J: TRBJ1-2; V: TRBV28; DNA: TGTGCCAGCAGTCTACCAATGGGCTATGGCTACACCTTC; CDR3: CASSLPMGYGYTF
D: -; size: few; J: TRBJ2-1; V: TRBV11-2; DNA: TGTGCCAGCAGACCCCCCGGGACCAACCAGTTCTTC; CDR3: CASRPPGTNQFF
D: -; size: -; J: TRBJ1-4; V: TRBV5-1; DNA: TGCGCCAGCAGCTCGGGCAGAGATGAAAAACTGTTTTTT; CDR3: CASSSGRDEKLFF
D: -; size: -; J: TRBJ2-2; V: TRBV20-1; DNA: TGCAGTGCTAGATCACAGGGGAGGTTGGCCGGGGAGCTGTTTTTT; CDR3: CSARSQGRLAGELFF
D: TRBD2; size: many; J: TRBJ2-5; V: TRBV7-2; DNA: TGTGCCAGCAGCTTACGGGGGACTAGGAGAGAGACCCAGTACTTC; CDR3: CASSLRGTRRETQYF
D: -; size: many; J: TRBJ2-7; V: TRBV7-2; DNA: TGTGCCAGCAGCTTAGTAAGCGAGCAGTACTTC; CDR3: CASSLVSEQYF
D: TRBD1; size: -; J: TRBJ1-4; V: TRBV12-3/TRBV12-4; DNA: TGTGCCAGCAGTTTTAGGCAGGGGGCGCGTGAATTTACTAATGAAAAACTGTTTTTT; CDR3: CASSFRQGAREFTNEKLFF
D: -; size: -; J: TRBJ1-4; V: TRBV25-1; DNA: TGTGCCAGCAGTGTCGGGGAGTGGTATGAAAAACTGTTTTTT; CDR3: CASSVGEWYEKLFF
D: -; size: -; J: TRBJ1-1; V: TRBV6-6; DNA: TGTGCCACCAAGGCGGGGGCCGTTCGCACTGAAGCTTTCTTT; CDR3: CATKAGAVRTEAFF
D: -; size: few; J: TRBJ2-2; V: TRBV20-1; DNA: TGCAGTGCTATCATGGCAAGCCGGAACACCGGGGAGCTGTTTTTT; CDR3: CSAIMASRNTGELFF
D: TRBD1; size: -; J: TRBJ1-4; V: TRBV27; DNA: TGTGCCAGCAGCCGGAGACAGGGCGCAACTAATGAAAAACTGTTTTTT; CDR3: CASSRRQGATNEKLFF
D: -; size: -; J: TRBJ2-7; V: TRBV10-3; DNA: TGTGCCATCGCCCGGGACTACGAGCAGTACTTC; CDR3: CAIARDYEQYF
D: -; size: many; J: TRBJ2-7; V: TRBV5-1; DNA: TGCGCCAGCAGCTTGGGACAGCTCTCCAGGGAGCAGTACTTC; CDR3: CASSLGQLSREQYF
D: -; size: -; J: TRBJ2-5; V: TRBV6-2/TRBV6-3; DNA: TGTGCCAGCAGTTGGGGGTCTGCGGACCAAGAGACCCAGTACTTC; CDR3: CASSWGSADQETQYF
D: TRBD1; size: many; J: TRBJ1-5; V: TRBV7-2; DNA: TGTGCCAGCAGCTTAGTAGGGGGACAGAATCAGCCCCAGCATTTT; CDR3: CASSLVGGQNQPQHF
D: TRBD2; size: many; J: TRBJ2-1; V: TRBV2; DNA: TGTGCCAGCAGCTCGTCCCTAGCGGCCTCATACAATGAGCAGTTCTTC; CDR3: CASSSSLAASYNEQFF
D: TRBD1; size: -; J: TRBJ2-3; V: TRBV29-1; DNA: TGCAGCGTTTCGGGACAGGGCGGGACAGATACGCAGTATTTT; CDR3: CSVSGQGGTDTQYF
D: -; size: -; J: TRBJ1-2; V: TRBV7-9; DNA: TGTGCCAGCAGCTTACCCGTAGGGGGAGAGGGAGGCTACACCTTC; CDR3: CASSLPVGGEGGYTF
D: -; size: few; J: TRBJ1-5; V: TRBV20-1; DNA: TGCAGTGCTAGAGAAGAAGGAGGGGTGGGCAATCAGCCCCAGCATTTT; CDR3: CSAREEGGVGNQPQHF
D: TRBD1; size: -; J: TRBJ1-4; V: TRBV12-3/TRBV12-4; DNA: TGTGCCAGCAGTTTGACAGGGAGGGCTCCTATCGGACTGTTTTTT; CDR3: CASSLTGRAPIGLFF
D: TRBD1; size: -; J: TRBJ1-5; V: TRBV28; DNA: TGTGCCAGCAGTTTACCGGGACAGAATCAGCCCCAGCATTTT; CDR3: CASSLPGQNQPQHF
D: -; size: few; J: TRBJ2-3; V: TRBV20-1; DNA: TGCAGTGCTAGTCACGGGACAACCCTCACAGATACGCAGTATTTT; CDR3: CSASHGTTLTDTQYF
D: TRBD1; size: -; J: TRBJ1-1; V: TRBV20-1; DNA: TGCAGTGCTAGACTGGACAGGGACACTGAAGCTTTCTTT; CDR3: CSARLDRDTEAFF
D: -; size: -; J: TRBJ1-5; V: TRBV7-6; DNA: TGTGCCAGCAGTCCGGGCGCGGGGCAGCCCCAGCATTTT; CDR3: CASSPGAGQPQHF
D: -; size: many; J: TRBJ2-3; V: TRBV7-2; DNA: TGTGCCAGCAGCGCCCTCGGGCCTTCTCCAGATACGCAGTATTTT; CDR3: CASSALGPSPDTQYF
D: -; size: few; J: TRBJ2-5; V: TRBV7-2; DNA: TGTGCCAGCAGCTCCCGGACAGAAGAGACCCAGTACTTC; CDR3: CASSSRTEETQYF
D: -; size: few; J: TRBJ1-6; V: TRBV20-1; DNA: TGCAGTGCTGCCGACAATTCACCCCTCCACTTT; CDR3: CSAADNSPLHF
D: -; size: few; J: TRBJ2-5; V: TRBV28; DNA: TGTGCCAGCAGAATAAGGCGGACAGTAGAGACCCAGTACTTC; CDR3: CASRIRRTVETQYF
D: TRBD2; size: -; J: TRBJ2-5; V: TRBV6-1; DNA: TGTGCCAGCAGTCAACTAACGGGACTAGCGGGGGGGGAGACCCAGTACTTC; CDR3: CASSQLTGLAGGETQYF
D: TRBD1; size: few; J: TRBJ1-2; V: TRBV29-1; DNA: TGCAGCGTTGGACAGGGTTGGAGCTATGGCTACACCTTC; CDR3: CSVGQGWSYGYTF
D: TRBD1; size: few; J: TRBJ1-2; V: TRBV4-1; DNA: TGCGCCAGCAGCCAACCACAGGGGTTTGGGAACTATGGCTACACCTTC; CDR3: CASSQPQGFGNYGYTF
D: -; size: many; J: TRBJ1-3; V: TRBV7-2; DNA: TGTGCCAGCAGCCCTTCTTTCGGGAACACCATATATTTT; CDR3: CASSPSFGNTIYF
D: -; size: many; J: TRBJ2-6; V: TRBV6-5; DNA: TGTGCCAGCAGAGATTTGAGGGGGGCCAACGTCCTGACTTTC; CDR3: CASRDLRGANVLTF
D: -; size: once; J: TRBJ1-1; V: TRBV6-2/TRBV6-3; DNA: TGTGCCAGCAGACTAGCGGGGGGGGTCATCTCTGAAGCTTTCTTT; CDR3: CASRLAGGVISEAFF